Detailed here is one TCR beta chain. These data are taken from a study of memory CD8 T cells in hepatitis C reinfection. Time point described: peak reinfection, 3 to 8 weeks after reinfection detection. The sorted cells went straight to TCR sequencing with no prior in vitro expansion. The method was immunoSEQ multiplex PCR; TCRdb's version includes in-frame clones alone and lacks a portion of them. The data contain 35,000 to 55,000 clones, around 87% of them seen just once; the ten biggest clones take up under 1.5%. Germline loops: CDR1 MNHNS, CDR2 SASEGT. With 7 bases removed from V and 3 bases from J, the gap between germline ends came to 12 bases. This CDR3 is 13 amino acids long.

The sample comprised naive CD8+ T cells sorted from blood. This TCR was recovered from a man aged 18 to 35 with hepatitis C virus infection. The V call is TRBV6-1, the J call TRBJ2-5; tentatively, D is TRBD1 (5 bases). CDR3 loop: CASTETREETQYF. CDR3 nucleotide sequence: TGTGCCAGCACCGAGACCAGGGAAGAGACCCAGTACTTC.